A single T cell receptor beta chain is shown here with its context. The target of this receptor is not known. The junction and the germline gene differ at one end; a read error may be behind it. The sample originates from a study of blood T cell repertoires in COVID-19 (dated by TCRdb to about 2020). Regarding the study in general: Samples from collaborators originated in the United States, Italy and Spain and spanned both the acute and convalescent phases of COVID-19. The prospective study material was composed of cDNA or gDNA derived from T cells, B-cell-depleted T cells, or PBMCs. Subjects who had been exposed to COVID-19, were actively infected with it, or had recovered from it provided the deeply sampled blood TCRbeta repertoires that made up the dataset. Samples were obtained from the ongoing ImmuneRACE study (first 160 participants) and from 1,000 to 1,500 subjects provided by 6 global collaborators. The repertoires were released in a freely available public database meant as a resource for research on the immune response to SARS-CoV-2. Nearly every sample came with metadata listing a de-identified subject ID, COVID-19 status, age in years and sex. Where available, HLA class I and class II types were taken from metadata supplied by the sample provider and were not determined by assay-based typing.

TCRbeta CDR3 regions were amplified from genomic DNA using the immunoSEQ Assay, a bias-controlled multiplex PCR. Concerning the study's data processing: The number of nucleated cells in each sample was estimated from the amplification of reference gene primers within the assay. Sequence reads were collapsed and filtered to measure the absolute abundance of every unique TCRbeta CDR3 rearrangement. For each sample, productive Simpson clonality was calculated as the square root of Simpson's diversity index over productive rearrangements. This immuneACCESS table, as held by TCRdb, lists in-frame sequences with V and J called but not all clones. Of the missing ones, under half trace to an unresolved V gene in checked studies; the others have no known cause. Clone size and V and J calls were adopted from that table, with D and trimming inferred from the DNA. The sample includes 250,000 to 300,000 clones, with roughly 89% observed a single time. Clones ranked in the top ten supply approximately 2.3% of the sample.

In Seattle, one collaborating source enrolled patients while the infection was active and tracked those patients longitudinally over the course of disease. Collaborating institutions collected whole blood in K2EDTA tubes following their own protocols. For TCRbeta analysis, collaborators shipped samples in one of three forms: frozen whole blood, isolated PBMCs, or DNA extracted from either of those sample types. On the study overall, not on this receptor specifically: How much clinical and demographic metadata was included differed by source and by participant, and the metadata was provided uncurated.

CDR1 and CDR2 are read off the germline V gene as SGHDT and YYEEEE. CDR3 length: 12 amino acids, cysteine to phenylalanine. Of the read, only the CDR3 DNA is kept; its 36 bases are in frame from base 1. This clonotype originated in a woman aged 55-69 years with COVID-19, enrolled during active disease. The sequence links TRBV5-6 to TRBJ2-3; TRBD2 fits 8 bases in the junction. Material for sequencing was peripheral blood. This receptor carries the CDR3 CASSSGLALPHF. The DNA sequence is given as TGTGCCAGCAGCTCAGGACTAGCACTCCCACATTTT.